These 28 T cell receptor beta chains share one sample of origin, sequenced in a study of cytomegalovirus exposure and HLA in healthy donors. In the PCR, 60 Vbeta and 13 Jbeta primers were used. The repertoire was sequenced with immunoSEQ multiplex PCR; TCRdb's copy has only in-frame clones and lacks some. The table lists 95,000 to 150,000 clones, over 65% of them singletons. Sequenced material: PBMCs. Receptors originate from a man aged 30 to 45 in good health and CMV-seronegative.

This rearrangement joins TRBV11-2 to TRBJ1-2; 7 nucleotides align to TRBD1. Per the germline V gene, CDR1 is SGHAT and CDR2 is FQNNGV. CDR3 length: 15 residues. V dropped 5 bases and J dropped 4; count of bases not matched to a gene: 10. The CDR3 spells CASSRPATGIYGYTF. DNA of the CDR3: TGTGCCAGCAGCCGACCCGCGACAGGGATCTATGGCTACACCTTC.

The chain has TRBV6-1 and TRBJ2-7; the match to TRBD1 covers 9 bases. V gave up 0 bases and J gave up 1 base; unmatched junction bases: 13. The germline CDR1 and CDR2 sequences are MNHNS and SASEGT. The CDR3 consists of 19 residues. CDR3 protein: CASSEALFGDRGSSYEQYF. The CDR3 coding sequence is TGTGCCAGCAGTGAAGCGTTGTTCGGAGACAGGGGGTCTTCCTACGAGCAGTACTTC.

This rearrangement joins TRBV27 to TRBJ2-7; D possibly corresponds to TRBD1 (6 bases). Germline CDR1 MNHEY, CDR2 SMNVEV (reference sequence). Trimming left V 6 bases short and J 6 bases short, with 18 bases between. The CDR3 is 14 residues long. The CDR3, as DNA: TGTGCCAGCAGCGTCGGACAGTTAATCGGCGAGCAGTACTTC. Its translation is CASSVGQLIGEQYF.

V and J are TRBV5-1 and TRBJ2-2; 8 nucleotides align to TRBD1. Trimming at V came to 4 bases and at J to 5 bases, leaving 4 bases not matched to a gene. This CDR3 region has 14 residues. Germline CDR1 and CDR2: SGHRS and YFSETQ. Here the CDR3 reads CASSRDRQTGELFF. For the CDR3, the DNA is TGCGCCAGCAGCAGGGACAGGCAAACCGGGGAGCTGTTTTTT.

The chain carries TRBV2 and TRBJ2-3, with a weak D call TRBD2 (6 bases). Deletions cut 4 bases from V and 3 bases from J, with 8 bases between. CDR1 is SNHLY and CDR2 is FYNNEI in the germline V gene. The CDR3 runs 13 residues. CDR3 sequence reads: CASSGLGTDTQYF. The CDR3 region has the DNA TGTGCCAGCAGTGGACTAGGAACAGATACGCAGTATTTT.

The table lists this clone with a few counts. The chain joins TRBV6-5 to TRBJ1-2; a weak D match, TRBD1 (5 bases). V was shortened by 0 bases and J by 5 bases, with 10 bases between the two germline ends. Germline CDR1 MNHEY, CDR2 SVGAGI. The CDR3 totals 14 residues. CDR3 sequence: CASSYSGPRYGYTF. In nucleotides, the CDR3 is TGTGCCAGCAGTTACTCGGGGCCGCGATATGGCTACACCTTC.

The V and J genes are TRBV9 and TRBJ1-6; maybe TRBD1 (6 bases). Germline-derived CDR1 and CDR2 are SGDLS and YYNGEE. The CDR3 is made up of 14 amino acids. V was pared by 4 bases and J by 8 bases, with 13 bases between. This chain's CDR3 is CASSSRSGDSPLHF. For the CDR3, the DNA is TGTGCCAGCAGCTCACGGTCAGGGGATTCACCCCTCCACTTT. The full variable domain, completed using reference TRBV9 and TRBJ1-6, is DSGVTQTPKHLITATGQRVTLRCSPRSGDLSVYWYQQSLDQGLQFLIQYYNGEERAKGNILERFSAQQFPDLHSELNLSSLELGDSALYFCASSSRSGDSPLHFGNGTRLTVT.

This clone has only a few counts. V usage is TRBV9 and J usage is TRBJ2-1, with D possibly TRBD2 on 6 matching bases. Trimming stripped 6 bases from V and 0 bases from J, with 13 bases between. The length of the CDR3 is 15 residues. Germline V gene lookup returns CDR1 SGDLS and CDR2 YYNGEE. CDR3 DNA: TGTGCCAGCACCCTAGGCGGGGCCTCCTACAATGAGCAGTTCTTC. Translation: CASTLGGASYNEQFF.

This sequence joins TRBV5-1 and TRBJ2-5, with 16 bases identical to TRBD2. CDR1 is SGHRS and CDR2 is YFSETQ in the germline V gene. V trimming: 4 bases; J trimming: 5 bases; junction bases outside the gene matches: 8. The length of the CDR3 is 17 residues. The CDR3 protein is CASSPGLAGGHVETQYF. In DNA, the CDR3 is TGCGCCAGCAGCCCGGGACTAGCGGGGGGGCATGTGGAGACCCAGTACTTC.

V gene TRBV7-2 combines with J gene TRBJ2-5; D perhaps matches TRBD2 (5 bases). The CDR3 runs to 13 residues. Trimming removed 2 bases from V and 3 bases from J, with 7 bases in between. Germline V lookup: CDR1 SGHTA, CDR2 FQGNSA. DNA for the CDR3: TGTGCCAGCAGCTTAAGGCGGGAAGAGACCCAGTACTTC. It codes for CASSLRREETQYF.

The CDR3 region has the DNA TGTGCCAGCAGTTACCCAGGGACAGGCAATCAGCCCCAGCATTTT. Its protein product is CASSYPGTGNQPQHF. This chain connects TRBV6-6 to TRBJ1-5; 7 bases map to TRBD1. The germline V gene has CDR1 MNHNY and CDR2 SVGAGI (reference sequence). The CDR3 has 15 residues. With 2 bases clipped from V and 2 bases from J, the junction kept 3 bases outside the gene matches.

CDR3 DNA sequence: TGTGCCAGCAGCTTAGGAGGGACTAGCGGGAGGATATCCTACGAGCAGTACTTC. It specifies CASSLGGTSGRISYEQYF. The rearrangement links TRBV11-2 to TRBJ2-7; 15 nucleotides match TRBD2. The germline V gene has CDR1 SGHAT and CDR2 FQNNGV. CDR3 length: 18 amino acids. Trimming cost V 1 base and J 1 base; bases outside gene matches: 5.

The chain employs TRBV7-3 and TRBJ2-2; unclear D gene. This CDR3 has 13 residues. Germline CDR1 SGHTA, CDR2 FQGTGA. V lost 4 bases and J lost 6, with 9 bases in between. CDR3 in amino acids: CASSYSYSGELFF. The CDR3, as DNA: TGTGCCAGCAGCTACAGCTATTCCGGGGAGCTGTTTTTT.

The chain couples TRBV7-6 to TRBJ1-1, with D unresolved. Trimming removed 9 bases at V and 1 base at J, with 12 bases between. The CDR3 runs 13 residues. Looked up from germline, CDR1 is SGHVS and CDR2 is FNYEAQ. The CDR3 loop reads CASRRAGNTEAFF. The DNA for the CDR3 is TGTGCCAGTCGACGGGCGGGGAACACTGAAGCTTTCTTT.

CDR3 residues: CASSLKQLQTITNSPLHF. The CDR3 nucleotides are TGTGCCAGCAGCTTAAAACAGCTACAGACTATAACAAATTCACCCCTCCACTTT. The gene calls are TRBV7-8 and TRBJ1-6; no definite D call. The germline V gene has CDR1 SGHVS and CDR2 FQNEAQ. CDR3 length: 18 residues. V lost 2 bases, J lost 7 bases, and 21 bases lay in between.

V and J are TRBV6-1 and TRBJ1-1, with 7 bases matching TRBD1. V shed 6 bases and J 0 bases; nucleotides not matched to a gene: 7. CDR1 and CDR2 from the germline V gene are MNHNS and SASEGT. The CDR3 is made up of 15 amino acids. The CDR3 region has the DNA TGTGCCAGCAGGTCCCCGGACAGGTTGAACACTGAAGCTTTCTTT. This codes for CASRSPDRLNTEAFF.

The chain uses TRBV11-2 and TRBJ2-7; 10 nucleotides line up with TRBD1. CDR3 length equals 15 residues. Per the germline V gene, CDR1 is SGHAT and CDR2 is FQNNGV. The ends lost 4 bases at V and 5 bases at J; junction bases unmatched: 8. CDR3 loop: CASSYRQGASHEQYF. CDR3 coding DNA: TGTGCCAGCAGCTATCGACAGGGGGCTAGTCACGAGCAGTACTTC.

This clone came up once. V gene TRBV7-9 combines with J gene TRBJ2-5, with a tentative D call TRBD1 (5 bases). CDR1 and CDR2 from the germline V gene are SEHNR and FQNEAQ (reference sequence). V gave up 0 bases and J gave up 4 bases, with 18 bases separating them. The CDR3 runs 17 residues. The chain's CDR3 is CASSLASGRVRGETQYF. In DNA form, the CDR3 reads TGTGCCAGCAGCTTAGCCTCGGGCAGGGTTAGGGGAGAGACCCAGTACTTC.

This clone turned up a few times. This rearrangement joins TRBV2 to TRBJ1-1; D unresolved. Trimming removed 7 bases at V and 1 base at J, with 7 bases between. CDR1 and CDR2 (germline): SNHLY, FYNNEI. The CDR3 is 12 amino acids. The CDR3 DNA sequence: TGTGCCAGCAAGGCGGCGAACACTGAAGCTTTCTTT. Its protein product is CASKAANTEAFF.

CDR3 residues: CASSGGGYGYTF. The CDR3 coding sequence is TGTGCCAGCAGTGGCGGAGGCTATGGCTACACCTTC. The V gene is TRBV25-1, the J gene TRBJ1-2; D is undetermined. This CDR3 has 12 amino acids. Between the trimmed V and J ends, which lost 4 bases and 4 bases, there was a span of 7 bases. Germline assignment: CDR1 MGHDK and CDR2 SYGVNS.

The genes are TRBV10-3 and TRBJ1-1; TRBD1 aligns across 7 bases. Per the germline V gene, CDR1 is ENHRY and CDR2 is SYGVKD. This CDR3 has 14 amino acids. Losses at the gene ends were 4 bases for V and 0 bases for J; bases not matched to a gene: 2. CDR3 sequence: CAISGQGLNTEAFF. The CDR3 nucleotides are TGTGCCATCAGTGGACAGGGTCTGAACACTGAAGCTTTCTTT.

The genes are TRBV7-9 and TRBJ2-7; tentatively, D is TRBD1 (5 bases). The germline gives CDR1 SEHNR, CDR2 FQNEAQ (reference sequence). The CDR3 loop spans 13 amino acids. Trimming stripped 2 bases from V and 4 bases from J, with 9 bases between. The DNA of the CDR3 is TGTGCCAGCAGCTTAAAGGGGTCGTACGAGCAGTACTTC. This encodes CASSLKGSYEQYF.

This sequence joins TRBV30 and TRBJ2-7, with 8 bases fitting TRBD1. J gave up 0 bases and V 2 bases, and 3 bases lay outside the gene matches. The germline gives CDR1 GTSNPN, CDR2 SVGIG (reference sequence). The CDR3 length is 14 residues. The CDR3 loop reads CAWSSGQGSYEQYF. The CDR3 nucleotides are TGTGCCTGGAGTAGCGGACAGGGCTCCTACGAGCAGTACTTC. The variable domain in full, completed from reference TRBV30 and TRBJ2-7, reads SQTIHQWPATLVQPVGSPLSLECTVEGTSNPNLYWYRQAAGRGLQLLFYSVGIGQISSEVPQNLSASRPQDRQFILSSKKLLLSDSGFYLCAWSSGQGSYEQYFGPGTRLTVT.

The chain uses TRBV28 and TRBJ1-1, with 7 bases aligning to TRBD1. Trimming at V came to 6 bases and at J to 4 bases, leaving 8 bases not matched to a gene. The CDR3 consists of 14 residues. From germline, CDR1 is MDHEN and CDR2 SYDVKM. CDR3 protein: CASRDPGQFTEAFF. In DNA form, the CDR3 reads TGTGCCAGCAGGGATCCGGGACAGTTCACTGAAGCTTTCTTT.

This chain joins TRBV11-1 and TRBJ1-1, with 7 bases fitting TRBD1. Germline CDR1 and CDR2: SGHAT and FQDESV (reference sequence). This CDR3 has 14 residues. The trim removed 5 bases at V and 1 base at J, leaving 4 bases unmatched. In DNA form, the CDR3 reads TGTGCCAGCAGCGACAGGACAGGGAACACTGAAGCTTTCTTT. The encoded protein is CASSDRTGNTEAFF.

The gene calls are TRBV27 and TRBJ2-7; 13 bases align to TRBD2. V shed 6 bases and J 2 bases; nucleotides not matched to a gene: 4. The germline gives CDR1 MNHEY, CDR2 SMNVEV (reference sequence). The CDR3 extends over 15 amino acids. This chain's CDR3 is CASSYGTSGAYEQYF. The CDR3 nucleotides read TGTGCCAGCAGCTACGGGACTAGCGGGGCCTACGAGCAGTACTTC.

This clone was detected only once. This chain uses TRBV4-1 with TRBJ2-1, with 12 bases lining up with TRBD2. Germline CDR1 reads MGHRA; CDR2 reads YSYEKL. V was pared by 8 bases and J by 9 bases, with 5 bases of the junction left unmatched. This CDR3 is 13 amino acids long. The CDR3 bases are TGCGCCAGCCTAGGACTAGCGGGAACTGAGCAGTTCTTC. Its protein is CASLGLAGTEQFF.

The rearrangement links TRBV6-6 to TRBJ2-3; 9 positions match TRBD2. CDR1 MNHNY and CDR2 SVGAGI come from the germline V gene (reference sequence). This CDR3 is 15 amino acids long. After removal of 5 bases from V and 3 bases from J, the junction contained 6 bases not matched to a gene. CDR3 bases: TGTGCCAGCAGTGGCCTAGCGGGGAGAACAGATACGCAGTATTTT. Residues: CASSGLAGRTDTQYF.